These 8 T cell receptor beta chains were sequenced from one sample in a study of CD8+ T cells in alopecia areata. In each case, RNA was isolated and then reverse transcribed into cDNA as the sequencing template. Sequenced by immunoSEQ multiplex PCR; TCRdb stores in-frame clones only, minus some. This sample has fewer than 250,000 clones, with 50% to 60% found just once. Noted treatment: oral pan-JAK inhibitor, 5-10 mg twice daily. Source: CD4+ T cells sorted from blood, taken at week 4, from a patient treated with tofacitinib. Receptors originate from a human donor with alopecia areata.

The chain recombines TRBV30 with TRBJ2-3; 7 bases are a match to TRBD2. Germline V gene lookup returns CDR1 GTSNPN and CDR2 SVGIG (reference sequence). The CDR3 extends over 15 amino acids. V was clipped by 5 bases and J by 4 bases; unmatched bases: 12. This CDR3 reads CAWEVGAGAADTQYF. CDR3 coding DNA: TGTGCCTGGGAAGTTGGGGCGGGAGCGGCAGATACGCAGTATTTT. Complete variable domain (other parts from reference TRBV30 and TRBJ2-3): SQTIHQWPATLVQPVGSPLSLECTVEGTSNPNLYWYRQAAGRGLQLLFYSVGIGQISSEVPQNLSASRPQDRQFILSSKKLLLSDSGFYLCAWEVGAGAADTQYFGPGTRLTVL.

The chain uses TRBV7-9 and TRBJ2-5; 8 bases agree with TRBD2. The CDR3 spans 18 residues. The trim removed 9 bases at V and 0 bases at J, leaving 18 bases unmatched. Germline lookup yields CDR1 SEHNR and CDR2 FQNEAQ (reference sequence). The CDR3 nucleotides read TGTGCCAGTAGGAGAAGTTTGCTAGCGGGCAGGGACCAAGAGACCCAGTACTTC. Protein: CASRRSLLAGRDQETQYF. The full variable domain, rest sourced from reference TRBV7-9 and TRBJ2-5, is DTGVSQNPRHKITKRGQNVTFRCDPISEHNRLYWYRQTLGQGPEFLTYFQNEAQLEKSRLLSDRFSAERPKGSFSTLEIQRTEQGDSAMYLCASRRSLLAGRDQETQYFGPGTRLLVL.

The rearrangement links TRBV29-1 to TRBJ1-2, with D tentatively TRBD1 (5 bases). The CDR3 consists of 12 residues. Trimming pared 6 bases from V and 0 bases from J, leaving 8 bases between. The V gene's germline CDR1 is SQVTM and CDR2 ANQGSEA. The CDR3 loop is CSVLTANYGYTF. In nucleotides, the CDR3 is TGCAGCGTCCTGACAGCTAACTATGGCTACACCTTC.

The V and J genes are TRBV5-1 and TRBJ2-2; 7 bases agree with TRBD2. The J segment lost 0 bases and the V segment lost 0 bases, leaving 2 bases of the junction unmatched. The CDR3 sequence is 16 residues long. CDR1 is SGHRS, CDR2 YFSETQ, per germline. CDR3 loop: CASSLAGTTNTGELFF. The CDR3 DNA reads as TGCGCCAGCAGCTTGGCCGGGACTACGAACACCGGGGAGCTGTTTTTT.

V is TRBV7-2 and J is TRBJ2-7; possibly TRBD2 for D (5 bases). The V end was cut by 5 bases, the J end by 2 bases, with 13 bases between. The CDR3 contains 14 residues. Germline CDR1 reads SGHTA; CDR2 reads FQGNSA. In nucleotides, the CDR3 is TGTGCCAGCAGCCTGCGTGGAGGAGCCTACGAGCAGTACTTC. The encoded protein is CASSLRGGAYEQYF.

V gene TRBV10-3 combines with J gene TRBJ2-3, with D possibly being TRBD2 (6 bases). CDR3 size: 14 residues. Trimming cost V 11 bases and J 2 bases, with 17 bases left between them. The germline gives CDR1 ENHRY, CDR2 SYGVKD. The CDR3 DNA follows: TGTGCCTCCCGTGCGGGGCAGGTCACAGATACGCAGTATTTT. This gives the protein CASRAGQVTDTQYF.

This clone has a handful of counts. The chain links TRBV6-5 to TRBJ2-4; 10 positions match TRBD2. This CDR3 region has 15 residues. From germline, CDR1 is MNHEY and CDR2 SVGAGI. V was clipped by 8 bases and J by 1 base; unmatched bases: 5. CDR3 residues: CASEEAGGAKNIQYF. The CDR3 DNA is TGTGCCAGCGAGGAAGCGGGAGGGGCCAAAAACATTCAGTACTTC.

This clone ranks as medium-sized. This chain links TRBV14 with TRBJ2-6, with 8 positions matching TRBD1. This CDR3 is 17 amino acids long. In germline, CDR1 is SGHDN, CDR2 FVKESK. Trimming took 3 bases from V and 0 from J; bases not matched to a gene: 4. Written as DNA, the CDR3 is TGTGCCAGCAGCCATGGACAGGGCCGCTCTGGGGCCAACGTCCTGACTTTC. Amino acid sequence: CASSHGQGRSGANVLTF.